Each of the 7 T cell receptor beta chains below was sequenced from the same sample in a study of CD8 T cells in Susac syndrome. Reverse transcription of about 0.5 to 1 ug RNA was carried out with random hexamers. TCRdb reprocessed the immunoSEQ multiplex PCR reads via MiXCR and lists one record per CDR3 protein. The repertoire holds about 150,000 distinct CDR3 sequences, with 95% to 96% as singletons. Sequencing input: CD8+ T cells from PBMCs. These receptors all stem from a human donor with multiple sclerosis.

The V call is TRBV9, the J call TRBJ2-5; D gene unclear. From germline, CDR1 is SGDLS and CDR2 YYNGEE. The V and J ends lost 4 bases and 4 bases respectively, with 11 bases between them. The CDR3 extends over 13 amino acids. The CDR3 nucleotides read TGTGCCAGCAGCCACCCCTTGGTAGAGACCCAGTACTTC. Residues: CASSHPLVETQYF.

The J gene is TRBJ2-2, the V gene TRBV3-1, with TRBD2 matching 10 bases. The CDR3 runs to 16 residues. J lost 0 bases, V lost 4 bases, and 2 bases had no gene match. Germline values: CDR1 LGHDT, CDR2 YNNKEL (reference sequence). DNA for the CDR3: TGTGCCAGCAGCCCGGGACTAGCGTCGAACACCGGGGAGCTGTTTTTT. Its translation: CASSPGLASNTGELFF.

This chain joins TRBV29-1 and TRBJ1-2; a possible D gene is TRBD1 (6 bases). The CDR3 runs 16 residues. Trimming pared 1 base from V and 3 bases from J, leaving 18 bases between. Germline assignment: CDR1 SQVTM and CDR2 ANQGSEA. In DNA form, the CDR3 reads TGCAGCGTTGAAGGGGGACCAGGGGAGTTTGACTATGGCTACACCTTC. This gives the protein CSVEGGPGEFDYGYTF.

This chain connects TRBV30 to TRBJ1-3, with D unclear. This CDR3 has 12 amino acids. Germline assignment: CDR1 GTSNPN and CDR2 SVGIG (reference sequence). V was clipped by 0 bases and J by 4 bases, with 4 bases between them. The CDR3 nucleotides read TGTGCCTGGAGTGTTACGGGAAACACCATATATTTT. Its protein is CAWSVTGNTIYF.

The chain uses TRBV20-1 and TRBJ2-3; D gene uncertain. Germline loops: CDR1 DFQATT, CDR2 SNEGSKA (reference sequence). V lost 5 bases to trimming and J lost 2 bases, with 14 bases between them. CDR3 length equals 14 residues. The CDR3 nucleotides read TGCAGTGCTCCCATGACCACCGACACAGATACGCAGTATTTT. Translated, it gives CSAPMTTDTDTQYF.

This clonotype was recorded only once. The CDR3 DNA reads as TGTGCCTTCGGACAGGCCGGGGATGGTGAAGCTTTCTTT. It is translated as CAFGQAGDGEAFF. The chain couples TRBV30 to TRBJ1-1; 7 bases fit TRBD1. The CDR3 consists of 13 residues. In germline, CDR1 is GTSNPN, CDR2 SVGIG (reference sequence). The V and J ends lost 7 bases and 7 bases, in that order; junction bases with no gene match: 12.

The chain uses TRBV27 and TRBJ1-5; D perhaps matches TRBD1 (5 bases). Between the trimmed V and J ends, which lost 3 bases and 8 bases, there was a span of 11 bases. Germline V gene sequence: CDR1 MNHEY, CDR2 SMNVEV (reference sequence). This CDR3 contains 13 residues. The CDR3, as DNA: TGTGCCAGCAGTTTGCAGGGTGGTGAGCCCCAGCATTTT. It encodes CASSLQGGEPQHF.